The 18 T cell receptor beta chains listed next were all sequenced from one sample in a study of cytomegalovirus exposure and HLA in healthy donors. 13 Jbeta primers and 60 Vbeta primers were used for the PCR. Sequencing was performed with immunoSEQ multiplex PCR; in TCRdb, only in-frame clones are kept and a portion is missing. In the table there are 130,000 to 150,000 clones, approximately 83% of which are singletons. Sequenced material: PBMCs. These receptors all come from a woman aged 40 to 49 in good health and CMV-seronegative.

This clone appeared once. The chain has TRBV18 and TRBJ2-2; no clear D gene. Germline V gives CDR1 KGHSH, CDR2 LQKENI. Trimming took 3 bases from V and 0 from J, leaving 5 bases between them. The CDR3 spans 14 residues. The CDR3 here is CASSPTANTGELFF. CDR3 nucleotides: TGTGCCAGCTCACCTACTGCGAACACCGGGGAGCTGTTTTTT.

This clone was picked up a small number of times. The chain combines TRBV4-1 with TRBJ2-2; D uncertain. The CDR3 consists of 16 residues. Germline CDR1 reads MGHRA; CDR2 reads YSYEKL. Deletions cut 0 bases from V and 1 base from J, with 9 bases between. The chain's CDR3 is CASSQDPQVNTGELFF. As DNA, the CDR3 is TGCGCCAGCAGCCAAGATCCCCAGGTGAACACCGGGGAGCTGTTTTTT.

This clone showed up just a few times. The chain is built from TRBV2 and TRBJ1-5; D not resolved. Germline CDR1 SNHLY, CDR2 FYNNEI. Trimming stripped 8 bases from V and 0 bases from J, with 8 bases between. The CDR3 has 13 residues. CDR3 residues: CASEGYSNQPQHF. CDR3 nucleotide sequence: TGTGCCAGCGAGGGATATAGCAATCAGCCCCAGCATTTT.

The gene calls are TRBV18 and TRBJ1-4; TRBD1 matches 7 bases. CDR1 and CDR2 (germline): KGHSH, LQKENI. The ends lost 5 bases at V and 6 bases at J; junction bases unmatched: 9. This CDR3 has 15 amino acids. DNA for the CDR3: TGTGCCAGCTCATCGCCCGGGACAGAGCATGAAAAACTGTTTTTT. Its translation: CASSSPGTEHEKLFF.

The V call is TRBV5-1, the J call TRBJ2-5; 8 nucleotides line up with TRBD1. Per the germline V gene, CDR1 is SGHRS and CDR2 is YFSETQ. After removal of 0 bases from V and 2 bases from J, the junction contained 0 bases not matched to a gene. The CDR3 covers 14 residues. The CDR3 region has the DNA TGCGCCAGCAGCTTGGGGACAGGGCAAGAGACCCAGTACTTC. Translation: CASSLGTGQETQYF.

The chain joins TRBV27 to TRBJ1-2, with TRBD1 identical over 7 bases. Germline CDR1 is MNHEY and CDR2 is SMNVEV (reference sequence). This CDR3 has 16 residues. After removal of 1 base from V and 6 bases from J, the junction contained 11 bases not matched to a gene. DNA of the CDR3: TGTGCCAGCAGTTTATTGTCGGGGAACAGGGGAAATGGCTACACCTTC. Residues: CASSLLSGNRGNGYTF.

This CDR3 is CASSVQGDYGYTF. CDR3 DNA sequence: TGTGCCAGCAGCGTACAGGGCGACTATGGCTACACCTTC. V usage is TRBV9 and J usage is TRBJ1-2; TRBD1 is a possible D gene (5 bases). The CDR3 extends over 13 amino acids. V was cut by 1 base and J by 3 bases, with 7 bases left in between. Germline V CDR1 and CDR2: SGDLS, YYNGEE.

There are a few counts of this clone. The V call is TRBV15, the J call TRBJ1-4, with D possibly being TRBD1 (5 bases). Germline V CDR1 and CDR2: LNHNV, YYDKDF (reference sequence). The CDR3 extends over 16 amino acids. Trimming stripped 0 bases from V and 8 bases from J, with 16 bases between. This CDR3 reads CATSRDMQGVGEKLFF. The CDR3 nucleotides are TGTGCCACCAGCAGAGATATGCAGGGTGTCGGCGAAAAACTGTTTTTT.

Concerning this clone: Other nucleotide sequences in the sample specify the same CDR3. The gene calls are TRBV5-4 and TRBJ1-2; TRBD1 might be the D (6 bases). Germline V gene lookup returns CDR1 SGHNT and CDR2 YYREEE (reference sequence). The CDR3 is 14 amino acids. Trimming cost V 4 bases and J 6 bases, with 16 bases left between them. CDR3 nucleotide sequence: TGTGCCAGCAGCAGGTTACAGGGTCGCGATGGCTACACCTTC. Its protein product is CASSRLQGRDGYTF.

V gene TRBV25-1 combines with J gene TRBJ1-3; D unresolved. CDR3 length: 14 residues. V dropped 3 bases and J dropped 0 bases, with 6 bases sitting between them. From germline, CDR1 is MGHDK and CDR2 SYGVNS. DNA of the CDR3: TGTGCCAGCAGTGAGCGGGTCTCTGGAAACACCATATATTTT. Protein sequence: CASSERVSGNTIYF.

To note about this clone: Other DNA sequences in the sample encode the same CDR3. The chain couples TRBV7-9 to TRBJ2-7, with TRBD1 matching 7 bases. J lost 5 bases, V lost 5 bases, and 9 bases had no gene match. The CDR3 length is 14 residues. Looked up from germline, CDR1 is SEHNR and CDR2 is FQNEAQ (reference sequence). CDR3 sequence (DNA): TGTGCCAGCAGCCCCAGGACAGGACCTAACGAGCAGTACTTC. It encodes CASSPRTGPNEQYF.

This clone was observed once. CDR3 DNA: TGCAGCGTCGATGTGTCGGACACCGGGGAGCTGTTTTTT. As protein: CSVDVSDTGELFF. The chain joins TRBV29-1 to TRBJ2-2; no reliable D call. CDR1 and CDR2 from the germline V gene are SQVTM and ANQGSEA. V was trimmed by 6 bases and J by 3 bases, leaving 11 bases between them. CDR3 length: 13 residues.

The genes are TRBV25-1 and TRBJ2-5, with D hard to call. The V gene's germline CDR1 is MGHDK and CDR2 SYGVNS. The CDR3 runs to 11 residues. V lost 6 bases, J lost 5 bases, and 7 bases lay in between. The CDR3 sequence is CASSAGETQYF. The CDR3 DNA reads TGTGCCAGCAGCGCCGGTGAGACCCAGTACTTC.

This clone was detected a few times. The V call is TRBV2, the J call TRBJ1-1, with D uncertain. The CDR3 has 14 amino acids. Trimming took 2 bases from V and 10 from J, leaving 17 bases between them. Germline assignment: CDR1 SNHLY and CDR2 FYNNEI. CDR3 protein: CASSEFVTAVRAFF. The CDR3 DNA follows: TGTGCCAGCAGTGAATTTGTTACAGCCGTAAGAGCTTTCTTT.

As DNA, the CDR3 is TGTGCCAGTAGTATAGGGTTCCTGGACAGCTACGAGCAGTACTTC. It encodes CASSIGFLDSYEQYF. The gene calls are TRBV19 and TRBJ2-7; D might be TRBD1 (6 bases). Trimming stripped 1 base from V and 3 bases from J, with 13 bases between. The CDR3 loop spans 15 amino acids. Germline V gives CDR1 LNHDA, CDR2 SQIVND (reference sequence).

J is TRBJ2-5 and V is TRBV2; 14 bases match TRBD2. The DNA end lines up better with TRBJ2-7; the J call may be wrong. The CDR3 extends over 17 amino acids. CDR1 SNHLY and CDR2 FYNNEI come from the germline V gene. CDR3 sequence (DNA): TGTGCCAGCACCCGGGGACTAGCGGGAGATTCCTCCTACGAGCAGTACTTC. It encodes CASTRGLAGDSSYEQYF.

The J gene is TRBJ1-4, the V gene TRBV29-1; maybe TRBD1 (6 bases). Trimming took off 6 bases at V and 5 bases at J, with 7 bases between the two ends. CDR3 length equals 11 residues. Per the germline V gene, CDR1 is SQVTM and CDR2 is ANQGSEA. CDR3 nucleotide sequence: TGCAGCGTAGGACAGAATGAAAAACTGTTTTTT. This sequence encodes CSVGQNEKLFF.

The rearrangement links TRBV25-1 to TRBJ1-4; 9 nucleotides line up with TRBD1. The trim removed 1 base at V and 0 bases at J, leaving 3 bases unmatched. Germline V gene lookup returns CDR1 MGHDK and CDR2 SYGVNS. CDR3 length equals 17 residues. CDR3 in DNA: TGTGCCAGCAGTGAATGGCGGACAGGGGCAACTAATGAAAAACTGTTTTTT. This encodes CASSEWRTGATNEKLFF.